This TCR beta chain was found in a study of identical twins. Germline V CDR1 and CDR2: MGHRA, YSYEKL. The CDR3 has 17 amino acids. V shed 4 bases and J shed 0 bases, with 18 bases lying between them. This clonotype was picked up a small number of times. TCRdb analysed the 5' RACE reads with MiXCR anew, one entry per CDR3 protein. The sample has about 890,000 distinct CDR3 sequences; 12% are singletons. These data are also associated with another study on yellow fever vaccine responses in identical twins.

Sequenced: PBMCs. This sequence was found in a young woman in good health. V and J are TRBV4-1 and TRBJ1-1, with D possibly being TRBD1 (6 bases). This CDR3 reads CASSRGTGRVMNTEAFF. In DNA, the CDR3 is TGCGCCAGCAGCCGAGGTACAGGGCGAGTAATGAACACTGAAGCTTTCTTT.